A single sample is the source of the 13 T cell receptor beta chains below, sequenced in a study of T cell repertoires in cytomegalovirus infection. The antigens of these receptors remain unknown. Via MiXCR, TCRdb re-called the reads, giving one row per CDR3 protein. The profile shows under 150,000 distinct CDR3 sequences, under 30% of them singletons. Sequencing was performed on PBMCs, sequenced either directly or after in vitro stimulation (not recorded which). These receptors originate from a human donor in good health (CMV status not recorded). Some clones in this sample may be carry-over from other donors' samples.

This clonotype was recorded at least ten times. CDR3 sequence reads: CASRVDMNTEAFF. CDR3 DNA sequence: TGTGCCAGCAGGGTTGACATGAACACTGAAGCTTTCTTT. This rearrangement joins TRBV7-8 to TRBJ1-1, with D hard to call. Per the germline V gene, CDR1 is SGHVS and CDR2 is FQNEAQ. The V gene lost 6 bases and the J gene lost 0 bases, with 8 bases spanning the gap. The CDR3 extends over 13 amino acids.

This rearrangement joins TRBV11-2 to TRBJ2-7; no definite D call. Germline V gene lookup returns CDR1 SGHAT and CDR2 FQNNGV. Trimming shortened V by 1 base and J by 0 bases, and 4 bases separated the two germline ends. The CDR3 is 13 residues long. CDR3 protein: CASSLVLSYEQYV. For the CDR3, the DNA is TGTGCCAGCAGCTTAGTACTCTCCTACGAGCAGTACGTC.

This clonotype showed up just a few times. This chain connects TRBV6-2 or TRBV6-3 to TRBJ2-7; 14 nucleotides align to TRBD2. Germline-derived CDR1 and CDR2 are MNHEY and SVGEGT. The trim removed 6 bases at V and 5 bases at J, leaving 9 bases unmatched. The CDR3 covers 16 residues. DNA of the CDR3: TGTGCCAGCAGCCCAATTGGGACTAGCGGGAGCCACGAGCAGTACTTC. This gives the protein CASSPIGTSGSHEQYF.

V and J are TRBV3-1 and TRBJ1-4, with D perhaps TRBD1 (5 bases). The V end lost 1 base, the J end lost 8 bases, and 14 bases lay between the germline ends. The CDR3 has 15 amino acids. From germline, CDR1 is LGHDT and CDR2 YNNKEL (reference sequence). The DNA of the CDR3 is TGTGCCAGCAGCCAAGTGAGAATGGGGCCCGAAAAACTGTTTTTT. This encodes CASSQVRMGPEKLFF.

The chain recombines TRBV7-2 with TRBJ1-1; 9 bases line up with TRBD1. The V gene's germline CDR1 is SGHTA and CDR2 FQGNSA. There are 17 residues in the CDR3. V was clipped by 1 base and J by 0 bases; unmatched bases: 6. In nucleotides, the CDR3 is TGTGCCAGCAGCTTAGAGGGACAGGGACCTATGAACACTGAAGCTTTCTTT. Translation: CASSLEGQGPMNTEAFF. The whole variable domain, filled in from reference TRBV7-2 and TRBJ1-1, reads GAGVSQSPSNKVTEKGKDVELRCDPISGHTALYWYRQSLGQGLEFLIYFQGNSAPDKSGLPSDRFSAERTGGSVSTLTIQRTQQEDSAVYLCASSLEGQGPMNTEAFFGQGTRLTVV.

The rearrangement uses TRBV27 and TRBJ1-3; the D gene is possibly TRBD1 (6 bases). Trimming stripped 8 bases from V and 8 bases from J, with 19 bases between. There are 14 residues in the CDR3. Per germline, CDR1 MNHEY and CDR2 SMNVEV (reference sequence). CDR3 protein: CASAQKPTGHTIYF. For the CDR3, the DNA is TGTGCCAGCGCCCAGAAACCGACAGGACACACCATATATTTT.

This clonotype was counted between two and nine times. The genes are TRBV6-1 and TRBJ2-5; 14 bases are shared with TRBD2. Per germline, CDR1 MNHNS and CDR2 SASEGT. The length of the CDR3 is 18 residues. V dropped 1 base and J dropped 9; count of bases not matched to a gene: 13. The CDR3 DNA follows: TGTGCCAGCAGTGAAGTGGGACTAGCGGGAGCCTACAAAAGGGCCCAGTACTTC. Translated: CASSEVGLAGAYKRAQYF.

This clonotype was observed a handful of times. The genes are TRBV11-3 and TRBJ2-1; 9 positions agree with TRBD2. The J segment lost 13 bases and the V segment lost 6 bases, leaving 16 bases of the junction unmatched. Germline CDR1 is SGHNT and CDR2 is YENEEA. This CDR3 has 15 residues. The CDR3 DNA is TGTGCCAGCAGTCCACTCCGCCCTAGCGGGGTTTATCAGTTCTTC. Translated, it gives CASSPLRPSGVYQFF.

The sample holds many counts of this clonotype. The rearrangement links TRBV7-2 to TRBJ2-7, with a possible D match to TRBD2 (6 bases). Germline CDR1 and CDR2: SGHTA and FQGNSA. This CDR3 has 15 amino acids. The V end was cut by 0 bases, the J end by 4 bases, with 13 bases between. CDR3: CASSLAAVSGYEQYV. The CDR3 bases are TGTGCCAGCAGCTTAGCCGCGGTTAGCGGATACGAGCAGTACGTC.

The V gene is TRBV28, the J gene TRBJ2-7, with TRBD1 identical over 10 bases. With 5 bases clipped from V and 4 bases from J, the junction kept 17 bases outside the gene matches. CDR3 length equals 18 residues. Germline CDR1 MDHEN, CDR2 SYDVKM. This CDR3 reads CASSAPMPGQGRVYEQYF. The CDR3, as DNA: TGTGCCAGCAGTGCCCCGATGCCGGGACAGGGGAGAGTTTACGAGCAGTACTTC.

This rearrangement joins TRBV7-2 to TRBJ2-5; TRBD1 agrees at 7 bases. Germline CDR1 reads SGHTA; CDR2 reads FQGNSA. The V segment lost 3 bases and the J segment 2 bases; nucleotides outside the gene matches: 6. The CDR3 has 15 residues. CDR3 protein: CASSLGTVTQETQYF. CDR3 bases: TGTGCCAGCAGCTTGGGGACAGTTACTCAAGAGACCCAGTACTTC.

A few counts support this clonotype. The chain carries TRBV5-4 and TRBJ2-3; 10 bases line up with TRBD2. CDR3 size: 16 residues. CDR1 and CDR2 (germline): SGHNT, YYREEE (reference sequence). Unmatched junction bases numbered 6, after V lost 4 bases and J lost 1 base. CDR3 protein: CASSKPSGGGTDTQYF. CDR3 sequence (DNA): TGTGCCAGCAGCAAGCCTAGCGGGGGAGGCACAGATACGCAGTATTTT. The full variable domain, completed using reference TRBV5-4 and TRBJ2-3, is ETGVTQSPTHLIKTRGQQVTLRCSSQSGHNTVSWYQQALGQGPQFIFQYYREEENGRGNFPPRFSGLQFPNYSSELNVNALELDDSALYLCASSKPSGGGTDTQYFGPGTRLTVL.

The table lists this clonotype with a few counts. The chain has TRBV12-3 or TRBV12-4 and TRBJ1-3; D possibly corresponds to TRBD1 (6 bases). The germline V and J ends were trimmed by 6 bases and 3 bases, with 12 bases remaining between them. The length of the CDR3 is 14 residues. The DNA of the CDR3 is TGTGCCAGCAGAGACAGGCTACTTGGAAACACCATATATTTT. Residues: CASRDRLLGNTIYF.